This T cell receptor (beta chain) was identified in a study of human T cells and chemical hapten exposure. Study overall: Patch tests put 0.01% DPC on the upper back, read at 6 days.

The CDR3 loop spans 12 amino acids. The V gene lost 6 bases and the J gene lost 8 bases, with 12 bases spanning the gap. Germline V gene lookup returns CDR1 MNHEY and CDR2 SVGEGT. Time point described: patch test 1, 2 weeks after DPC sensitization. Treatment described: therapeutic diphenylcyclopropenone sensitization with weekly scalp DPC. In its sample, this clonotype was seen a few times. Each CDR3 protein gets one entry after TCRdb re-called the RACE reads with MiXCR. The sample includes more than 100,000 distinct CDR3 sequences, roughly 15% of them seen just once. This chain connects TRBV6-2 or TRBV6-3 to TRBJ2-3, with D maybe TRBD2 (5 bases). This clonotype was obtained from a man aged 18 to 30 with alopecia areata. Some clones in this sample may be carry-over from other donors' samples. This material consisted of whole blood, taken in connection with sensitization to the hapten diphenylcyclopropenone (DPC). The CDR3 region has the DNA TGTGCCAGCAGCCGCACTAGGATTACGCAGTATTTT. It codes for CASSRTRITQYF.